Below, 14 T cell receptor delta chains from the same sample are listed, as sequenced in a study of gamma-delta chains in newborns, infants, children. TCRdb redid clone calling on the reads using CATT. The table records about 5,700 delta-chain clones, 0.4% to 0.45% of them present only once. What was sequenced was blood. These receptors originate from a child who was a newborn, infant or young child, either healthy, febrile or measles-vaccinated (not recorded which).

In its sample, this clone ranks as medium-sized. Different DNA sequences within this sample yield the same CDR3. The rearrangement links TRDV2 to TRDJ3; 11 bases line up with TRDD3. Unmatched junction bases numbered 6, after V lost 0 bases and J lost 0 bases. Per the germline V gene, CDR1 is GEAIGNYY and CDR2 is EKD. The CDR3 runs 20 residues. The CDR3 is CACDTVLGDTFSWDTRQMFF. The CDR3 nucleotides are TGTGCCTGTGACACCGTTCTGGGGGATACCTTCTCCTGGGACACCCGACAGATGTTTTTC.

For this clone: With a far larger clone one base away, a read error is the likely cause. The chain employs TRDV2 and TRDJ3; D possibly corresponds to TRDD3 (6 bases). The CDR3 has 21 amino acids. The V and J ends lost 9 bases and 0 bases respectively, with 29 bases between them. CDR1 and CDR2 from the germline V gene are GEAIGNYY and EKD. CDR3 loop: CARAASGDRRERSWDTRQMFF. DNA of the CDR3: TGTGCCCGTGCCGCGTCTGGGGATCGAAGGGAACGCTCCTGGGACACCCGACAGATGTTTTTC.

This clone has only a few counts. Within the sample, other DNA sequences also encode this same CDR3. The V gene is TRDV2, the J gene TRDJ3, with D perhaps matching TRDD3 (5 bases). Germline assignment: CDR1 GEAIGNYY and CDR2 EKD. V was cut by 3 bases and J by 16 bases, with 24 bases left in between. The CDR3 runs to 16 residues. In DNA form, the CDR3 reads TGTGCCTGTGACCGAGTAAGCTCCTGGGACACGCGGCAGATGTTTTTC. It codes for CACDRVSSWDTRQMFF.

This clone was counted only a few times. A read error likely explains why the TCRdb protein, taken from a much larger clone, differs from this DNA's translation at residue 16; the protein shown is translated from the DNA. This chain joins TRDV2 and TRDJ1; 13 bases fit TRDD3. The germline V gene encodes CDR1 GEAIGNYY and CDR2 EKD. The CDR3 length is 18 residues. The CDR3 loop reads CACDSVLGDTLYTDKPIF. As DNA, the CDR3 is TGTGCCTGTGACAGTGTACTGGGGGATACGTTGTACACCGATAAACCCATCTTT.

Remarks on this clone: Given a far larger clone just one base away, this is likely a sequencing read error. Other DNA sequences in the sample encode the same CDR3. V is TRDV2 and J is TRDJ3; tentative D call: TRDD3 (6 bases). Germline CDR1 GEAIGNYY, CDR2 EKD. This CDR3 has 18 amino acids. The CDR3 sequence is CACDTWGLTSLDTRQMFF. DNA for the CDR3: TGTGCCTGCGACACCTGGGGCCTGACCTCCTTGGACACCCGACAGATGTTTTTC.

This clone was counted only a few times. This could be a read error, since a much larger clone is one nucleotide away. The gene calls are TRDV1 and TRDJ2; no clear D gene. This CDR3 contains 22 residues. Germline V gene sequence: CDR1 TSWWSYY, CDR2 QGS. V was trimmed by 0 bases and J by 0 bases, leaving 26 bases between them. CDR3 loop: CALGELGFGTEGIRALTAQLFF. DNA for the CDR3: TGTGCTCTTGGGGAACTAGGGTTCGGAACTGAGGGAATAAGGGCTTTGACAGCACAACTCTTCTTT.

Concerning this clone: A far larger clone is just one base off, so this is likely a read error. CDR3 nucleotide sequence: TGTGCCTGTGGCAAAGTACTGGGGGATACACTCATCTTT. Residues: CACGKVLGDTLIF. The genes are TRDV2 and TRDJ1, with 12 bases lining up with TRDD3. Germline V gene sequence: CDR1 GEAIGNYY, CDR2 EKD. The CDR3 totals 13 residues.

This clone showed up just a few times. The translation of this DNA and the TCRdb protein of a much larger clone differ at residue 3, probably owing to a read error; the protein shown here is translated from the DNA. The chain uses TRDV2 and TRDJ3; 11 bases fit TRDD3. Per the germline V gene, CDR1 is GEAIGNYY and CDR2 is EKD. CDR3 length equals 17 residues. The CDR3 sequence is CARDILGDTWDTRQMFF. CDR3 sequence (DNA): TGTGCCCGTGACATACTGGGGGATACCTGGGACACCCGACAGATGTTTTTC.

This clone is labeled as medium-sized. A much larger clonotype is one base distant, so this may be a read error. The same CDR3 also results from other DNA sequences found in this sample. The chain uses TRDV2 and TRDJ3; tentative D call: TRDD3 (5 bases). The CDR3 covers 17 residues. V was shortened by 0 bases and J by 0 bases, with 8 bases between the two germline ends. Germline V gene sequence: CDR1 GEAIGNYY, CDR2 EKD. CDR3 protein: CACDTWGSSWDTRQMFF. Here the CDR3 DNA reads TGTGCCTGTGACACCTGGGGAAGCTCCTGGGACACCCGACAGATGTTTTTC.

In this sample, this clone turned up a few times. TCRdb attributes to this sequence the protein of a much larger clone, which differs from the DNA translation at residue 4; a read error is likely, and the protein displayed is translated from the DNA. The V and J genes are TRDV2 and TRDJ3, with TRDD3 matching 7 bases. Germline CDR1 reads GEAIGNYY; CDR2 reads EKD. The CDR3 is 18 amino acids. V dropped 5 bases and J dropped 0; count of bases not matched to a gene: 9. CDR3 DNA: TGTGCCTGTGGCACGGGATACCCCTTCTCCTGGGACACCCGACAGATGTTTTTC. This gives the protein CACGTGYPFSWDTRQMFF.

By frequency in the sample, this clone is medium-sized (0.01 to 0.1%). Mismatch with germline at one junction end may stem from a read error. This same CDR3 is encoded by further DNA sequences in the sample. This chain joins TRDV2 and TRDJ3, with 10 bases aligning to TRDD3. The CDR3 runs to 14 residues. The germline V gene has CDR1 GEAIGNYY and CDR2 EKD. The DNA of the CDR3 is TGTGCCTGTGACGTACTGGGGGATACCCGACAGATGTTTTTC. This encodes CACDVLGDTRQMFF.

A few counts support this clone. One junction end disagrees with the germline gene, perhaps due to a read error. The chain links TRDV2 to TRDJ3, with D perhaps TRDD3 (6 bases). CDR1 and CDR2 from the germline V gene are GEAIGNYY and EKD. The CDR3 is 18 amino acids. CDR3: CARDPAGVSSWDTRQMFF. The CDR3 DNA sequence: TGTGCCCGTGACCCGGCTGGGGTGAGCTCCTGGGACACCCGACAGATGTTTTTC.

This clone was counted only a few times. A read error may explain this, as a much larger clone is one base away. Within the sample, other DNA sequences also encode this same CDR3. This sequence joins TRAV29/DV5 and TRDJ1; 8 bases map to TRDD3. V was clipped by 0 bases and J by 4 bases; unmatched bases: 8. Per the germline V gene, CDR1 is NSMFDY and CDR2 is ISSIKDK. The CDR3 covers 15 residues. CDR3 region: CAASELTGGYDKLIF. The CDR3 DNA is TGTGCAGCAAGCGAACTAACTGGGGGGTACGATAAACTCATCTTT.

This clone has just a few counts. This likely came from a read error, as a far larger clone is one base away. The sample carries other DNA sequences with the same CDR3. The chain joins TRDV2 to TRDJ3; no firm D call. Trimming took off 0 bases at V and 0 bases at J, with 8 bases between the two ends. Per germline, CDR1 GEAIGNYY and CDR2 EKD. This CDR3 is 17 amino acids long. The DNA of the CDR3 is TGTGCCTGTGACACCGTCCCCAGCTCCTGGGACACCCGACAGATGTTTTTC. Protein sequence: CACDTVPSSWDTRQMFF.